Ten or more counts support the clone carrying this TCR beta chain. The sample originates from a study of T cells in Graves' hyperthyroidism and ophthalmopathy. Diagnosis of hyperthyroidism was new in patients aged 18 to 65, and its duration was under 2 months. On the basis of clinical symptoms, serum thyroxine and TRAb, thyroid ultrasound and orbital computed tomography, diagnoses were made. RNA transcripts yielded amplified TCR beta CDR3 regions. HTBI primers drove first-round RT-PCR of the TCR CDR3. Via MiXCR, TCRdb re-called the multiplex PCR reads, giving one row per CDR3 protein. The sample consists of some 620,000 distinct CDR3 sequences, roughly 16% of them appearing once. The CDR3 totals 14 residues. Trimming shortened V by 2 bases and J by 2 bases, and 9 bases separated the two germline ends. CDR1 and CDR2 from the germline V gene are LGHDT and YNNKEL (reference sequence).

The chain uses TRBV3-1 and TRBJ2-5; D perhaps matches TRBD2 (5 bases). This TCR came from a woman aged 30 to 39 with Graves' hyperthyroidism. Sequencing was done on a sample of blood. The DNA for the CDR3 is TGTGCCAGCAGCCAACGGAGGCCACAAGAGACCCAGTACTTC. Its protein is CASSQRRPQETQYF.